A single T cell receptor (beta chain) is shown here with its context. The data belong to a study of cytomegalovirus exposure and HLA in healthy donors. The PCR had 60 Vbeta and 13 Jbeta primers. Profiled with immunoSEQ multiplex PCR; TCRdb holds only in-frame clones, not every one. The sample includes roughly 180,000 clones, 75% to 80% of them seen just once. The CDR3 sequence is 16 residues long. Per the germline V gene, CDR1 is LNHDA and CDR2 is SQIVND (reference sequence). Unmatched junction bases numbered 5, after V lost 4 bases and J lost 3 bases. Sequencing was done on a sample of PBMCs. This clonotype was sampled from a man aged 50-59 years in good health and CMV-seropositive. This chain links TRBV19 with TRBJ2-3; 12 bases line up with TRBD2. The CDR3 DNA is TGTGCCAGTAGTACCCGGACTAGCGGGGAAACAGATACGCAGTATTTT. It translates to CASSTRTSGETDTQYF.